Here is one TCR beta chain with its context. Antigen unknown. These data belong to a study of beta chain features in type 1 diabetes. Study-level background: Patients looked much like healthy donors when it came to age, gender and cell yields.

Sequencing targeted expressed TCRB transcripts, as all isolated RNA had been reverse transcribed. Profiled with immunoSEQ multiplex PCR; TCRdb holds only in-frame clones, not every one. The sample carries approximately 150,000 clones, less than 9.5% recorded once. Study conclusions and caveats: With patients and controls alike, PCR might favor shorter templates to an equal degree. Patients with Type 1 diabetes showed moderately but significantly shorter TCRB CDR3s in all four CD4+ subsets. Comparison showed that naive, central memory and Treg TCRB repertoires appeared more similar among patients than among healthy donors.

The CDR3 loop spans 14 amino acids. The germline CDR1 and CDR2 sequences are SGHNT and YYREEE (reference sequence). The V end was cut by 2 bases, the J end by 7 bases, with 13 bases between. The sequenced material came from central memory CD4+ T cells from blood. This sequence joins TRBV5-4 and TRBJ2-1; the D gene is possibly TRBD1 (5 bases). The receptor comes from a woman younger than 30 in good health. The CDR3: CASSLRQLRNEQFF. The CDR3 region has the DNA TGTGCCAGCAGCTTAAGACAGTTGCGGAATGAGCAGTTCTTC.